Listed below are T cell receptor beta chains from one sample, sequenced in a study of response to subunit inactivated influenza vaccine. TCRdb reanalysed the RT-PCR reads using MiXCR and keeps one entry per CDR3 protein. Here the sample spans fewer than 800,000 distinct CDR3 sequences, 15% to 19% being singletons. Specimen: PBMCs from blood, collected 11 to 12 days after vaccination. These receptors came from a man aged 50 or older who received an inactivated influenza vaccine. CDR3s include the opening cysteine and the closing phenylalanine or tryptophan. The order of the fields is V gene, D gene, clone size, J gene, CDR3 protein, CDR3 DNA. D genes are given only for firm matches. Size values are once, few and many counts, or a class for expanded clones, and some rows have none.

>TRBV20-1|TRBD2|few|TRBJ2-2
CSARTASGADTGELFF
TGCAGTGCTAGGACGGCTAGCGGGGCCGACACCGGGGAGCTGTTTTTT
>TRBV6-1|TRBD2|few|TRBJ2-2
CASKNSGTNSGTGELFF
TGTGCCAGCAAGAATAGCGGGACCAACTCGGGGACCGGGGAGCTGTTTTTT
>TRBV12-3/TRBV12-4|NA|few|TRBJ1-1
CASSKQQNAEAFF
TGTGCCAGCAGTAAGCAGCAAAACGCTGAAGCTTTCTTT
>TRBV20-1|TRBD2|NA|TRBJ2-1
CSANSGGAVNEQFF
TGCAGTGCAAATAGCGGGGGGGCCGTCAATGAGCAGTTCTTC
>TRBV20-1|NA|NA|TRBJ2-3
CSAETRGLSSPSTDTQYF
TGCAGTGCCGAAACTAGAGGTCTTTCTAGTCCGAGCACAGATACGCAGTATTTT
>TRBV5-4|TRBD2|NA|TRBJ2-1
CASSVIGSGRGNEQFF
TGTGCCAGCAGTGTTATCGGTAGCGGGAGGGGTAATGAGCAGTTCTTC
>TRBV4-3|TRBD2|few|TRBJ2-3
CASSQGKLAGDTQYF
TGCGCCAGCAGCCAGGGTAAACTAGCGGGGGATACGCAGTATTTT
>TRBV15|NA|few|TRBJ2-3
CATSREADFADTQYF
TGTGCCACCAGCAGAGAAGCCGATTTTGCAGATACGCAGTATTTT
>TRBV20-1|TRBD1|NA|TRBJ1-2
CSARAEAGTGISYGYTF
TGCAGTGCTAGAGCTGAGGCCGGGACAGGGATATCCTATGGCTACACCTTC
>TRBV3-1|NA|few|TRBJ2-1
CASSQDLHNEQFF
TGTGCCAGCAGCCAAGATCTACACAATGAGCAGTTCTTC
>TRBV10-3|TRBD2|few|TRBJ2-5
CAISDTSGLKEETQYF
TGTGCCATCAGTGATACTAGCGGGCTTAAGGAAGAGACCCAGTACTTC
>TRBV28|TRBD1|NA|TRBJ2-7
CASSLRGQGRLVEQYF
TGTGCCAGCAGTCTCCGAGGACAGGGACGGTTGGTCGAGCAGTACTTC
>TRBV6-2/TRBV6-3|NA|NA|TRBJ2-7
CASSYSGREWEQYF
TGTGCCAGCAGTTACTCGGGCCGAGAGTGGGAGCAGTACTTC
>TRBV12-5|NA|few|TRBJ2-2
CASGHHTGELFF
TGTGCTAGTGGTCACCACACCGGGGAGCTGTTTTTT
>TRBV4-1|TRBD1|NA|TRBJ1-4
CASSPKAQGNEKLFF
TGCGCCAGCAGCCCTAAAGCACAGGGGAATGAAAAACTGTTTTTT
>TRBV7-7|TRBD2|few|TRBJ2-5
CASSLSTGGGETQYF
TGTGCTAGCAGCTTAAGTACGGGGGGGGGAGAGACCCAGTACTTC
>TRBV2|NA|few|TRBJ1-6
CAGGADGASPLHF
TGTGCCGGGGGGGCGGACGGTGCTTCACCCCTCCACTTT
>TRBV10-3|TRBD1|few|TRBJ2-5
CAISELGGTGGFGETQYF
TGTGCCATCAGTGAGTTAGGCGGGACAGGGGGCTTTGGAGAGACCCAGTACTTC
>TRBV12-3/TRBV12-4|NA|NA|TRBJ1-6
CASSLAGRASPLHF
TGTGCCAGCAGTTTAGCGGGAAGGGCATCACCCCTCCACTTT
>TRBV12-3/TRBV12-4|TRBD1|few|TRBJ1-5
CASSSQGAGQPQHF
TGTGCCAGCAGTTCACAGGGGGCGGGTCAGCCCCAGCATTTT
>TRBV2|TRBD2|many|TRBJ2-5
CASSGTSGLTQETQYF
TGTGCCAGCAGTGGTACTAGCGGACTAACCCAAGAGACCCAGTACTTC
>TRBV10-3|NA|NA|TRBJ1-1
CAISVGQNTEAFF
TGTGCCATCAGCGTCGGACAGAACACTGAAGCTTTCTTT
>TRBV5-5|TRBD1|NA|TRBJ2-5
CASSLGQGTTQYF
TGTGCCAGCAGCTTGGGACAGGGGACGACCCAGTACTTC
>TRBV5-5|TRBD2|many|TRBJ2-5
CASSLMGGETQYF
TGTGCCAGCAGCTTAATGGGGGGGGAGACCCAGTACTTC
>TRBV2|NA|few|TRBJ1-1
CATGTLNTEAFF
TGTGCCACCGGGACCTTGAACACTGAAGCTTTCTTT
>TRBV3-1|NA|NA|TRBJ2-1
CASSQASEQFF
TGTGCCAGCAGCCAAGCGAGTGAGCAGTTCTTC
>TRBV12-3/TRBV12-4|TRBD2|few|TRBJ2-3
CASSSQLGLAGTDTQYF
TGTGCCAGCAGTTCTCAACTTGGACTAGCGGGCACAGATACGCAGTATTTT
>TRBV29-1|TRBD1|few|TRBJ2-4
CSVEEGTGVVHIQYF
TGCAGCGTTGAAGAAGGGACAGGGGTTGTGCACATTCAGTACTTC
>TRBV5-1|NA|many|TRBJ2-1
CASSLVRKSLYNEQFF
TGCGCCAGCAGCTTGGTTCGGAAGAGCCTCTACAATGAGCAGTTCTTC
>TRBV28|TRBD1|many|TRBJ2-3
CASSYPRDRGRTDTQYF
TGTGCCAGCAGTTATCCCCGGGACAGGGGTCGCACAGATACGCAGTATTTT
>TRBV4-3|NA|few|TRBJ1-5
CASSREGRDQPQHF
TGCGCCAGCAGCCGTGAGGGGAGAGATCAGCCCCAGCATTTT
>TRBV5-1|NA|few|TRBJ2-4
CASSAANIQYF
TGCGCCAGCAGCGCTGCTAACATTCAGTACTTC
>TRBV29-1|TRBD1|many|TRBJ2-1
CSVEGRGHYNEQFF
TGCAGCGTTGAGGGCAGGGGGCACTACAATGAGCAGTTCTTC
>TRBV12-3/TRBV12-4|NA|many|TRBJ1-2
CASTSRANDYGYTF
TGTGCCAGCACCTCCCGGGCGAACGACTATGGCTACACCTTC
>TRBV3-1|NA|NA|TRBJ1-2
CASSGQYDGYTF
TGTGCCAGTTCCGGACAGTATGATGGCTACACCTTC
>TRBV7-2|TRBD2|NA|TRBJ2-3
CASSLFPGGRTDTQYF
TGTGCCAGCAGCCTCTTTCCGGGAGGACGCACAGATACGCAGTATTTT
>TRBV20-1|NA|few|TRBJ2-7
CSAHPSAGSHYEQYF
TGCAGTGCCCATCCTTCGGCAGGGAGCCATTACGAGCAGTACTTC
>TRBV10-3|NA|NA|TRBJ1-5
CASQGGGGQPQHF
TGTGCCTCACAGGGTGGGGGAGGTCAGCCCCAGCATTTT
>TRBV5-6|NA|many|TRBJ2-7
CASSPPGQGGYEQYF
TGTGCCAGCAGCCCGCCGGGCCAGGGGGGTTACGAGCAGTACTTC
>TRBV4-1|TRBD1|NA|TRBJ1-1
CASSPYGQGAMTEAFF
TGCGCCAGCAGCCCGTATGGACAGGGGGCGATGACTGAAGCTTTCTTT
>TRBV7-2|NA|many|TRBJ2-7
CASSPGAIASYEQYF
TGTGCCAGCAGCCCCGGGGCTATTGCCTCCTACGAGCAGTACTTC
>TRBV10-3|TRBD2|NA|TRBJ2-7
CAISGAGGNEQYF
TGTGCCATCAGTGGAGCGGGAGGGAATGAGCAATACTTC
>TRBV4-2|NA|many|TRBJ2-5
CASSQGSETQYF
TGTGCCAGCAGCCAAGGATCCGAGACCCAGTACTTC
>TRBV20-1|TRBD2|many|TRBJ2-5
CSAEAPAGGRVTETQYF
TGCAGTGCTGAAGCACCCGCGGGGGGGCGGGTTACGGAGACCCAGTACTTC
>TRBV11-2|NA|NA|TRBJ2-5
CASSSYRVRETQYF
TGTGCCAGCAGTTCTTACAGGGTGAGGGAGACCCAGTACTTC
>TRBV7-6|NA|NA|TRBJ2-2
CASSLEGGAGELFF
TGTGCCAGCAGCTTAGAGGGGGGCGCCGGGGAGCTGTTTTTT
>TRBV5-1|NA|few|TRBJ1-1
CASSLMGSGPGSTEAFF
TGCGCCAGCAGCTTGATGGGTAGTGGACCGGGGAGCACTGAAGCTTTCTTT
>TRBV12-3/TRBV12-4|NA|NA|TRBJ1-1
CASSFRVDEAFF
TGTGCCAGCAGTTTCAGGGTTGATGAAGCTTTCTTT